Below are 3 T cell receptor beta chains sequenced from a single sample in a study of identical twins. TCRdb reanalysed the 5' RACE reads using MiXCR and keeps one entry per CDR3 protein. Found here are fewer than 350,000 distinct CDR3 sequences, more than 6.5% of them singletons; the top ten hold less than 2.5%. The same sample was also studied in work on yellow fever vaccine responses in identical twins.

Sequencing was carried out using memory (CD45RO+) T cells sorted from blood. All receptors come from a woman aged 18-29 years in good health.

The chain uses TRBV12-3 or TRBV12-4 and TRBJ2-3; 8 nucleotides line up with TRBD2. The CDR3 has 16 residues. V lost 3 bases to trimming and J lost 6 bases; unmatched junction nucleotides: 11. The CDR3 DNA sequence: TGTGCCAGCAGTTTCGGGGGGGACCCGTCGGGGGATACGCAGTATTTT. Its translation: CASSFGGDPSGDTQYF.

For the CDR3, the DNA is TGTGCCAGCAGCCTCCGGATTCCCTCCTACAATGAGCAGTTCTTC. Translation: CASSLRIPSYNEQFF. The V and J genes are TRBV11-2 and TRBJ2-1, with D unclear. The ends were cut back, 5 bases at V and 0 bases at J, with 11 bases in the middle. The CDR3 covers 15 residues. Germline-derived CDR1 and CDR2 are SGHAT and FQNNGV.

The chain combines TRBV7-3 with TRBJ2-1; 9 bases fit TRBD2. Germline CDR1 and CDR2: SGHTA and FQGTGA. CDR3 length: 16 amino acids. V shed 3 bases and J 0 bases; nucleotides not matched to a gene: 3. The CDR3: CASSFFSGSSYNEQFF. As DNA, the CDR3 is TGTGCCAGCAGCTTTTTTAGCGGGAGCTCCTACAATGAGCAGTTCTTC.